A selection of T cell receptor beta chains follows, all from one sample in a study of T cell clones after liver transplantation. Profiling relied on immunoSEQ multiplex PCR, and the TCRdb table lists in-frame clones only, not all of them. The profile shows 45,000 or so clones, approximately 86% of them singletons. Specimen: CD4+ T cells from blood, collected 24 months after liver transplant. These receptor sequences come from a human patient who received a liver transplant. Some T cells may be the graft donor's. The CDR3 runs from the conserved cysteine through the conserved F or W. The D gene is left open where the match is weak. Not every row has a clone size; where given, it reads once, few, many or a size class.

j_call d_call v_call clone_size cdr3_nt cdr3_aa
TRBJ1-1 - TRBV19 - TGTGCCAGTAGTATCCCCTTCGGGGTAAACACTGAAGCTTTCTTT CASSIPFGVNTEAFF
TRBJ2-5 - TRBV29-1 - TGCAGCGCAAACCCACCTGGCTGGGTGGGGCAAGAGACCCAGTACTTC CSANPPGWVGQETQYF
TRBJ2-3 - TRBV27 - TGTGCCAGCAGAACAGCAAGCCTGGGGACAGATACGCAGTATTTT CASRTASLGTDTQYF
TRBJ2-2 TRBD1 TRBV2 - TGTGCCAGGGGACAGACTTCGAACACCGGGGAGCTGTTTTTT CARGQTSNTGELFF
TRBJ1-2 TRBD1 TRBV19 once TGTGCCAGTAGCCTCCCGGGACAGACTAACTATGGCTACACCTTC CASSLPGQTNYGYTF
TRBJ2-1 TRBD2 TRBV5-1 few TGCGCCAGCAGCTTAGGACTAGCGTTGAGCTCCTACAATGAGCAGTTCTTC CASSLGLALSSYNEQFF
TRBJ2-1 - TRBV5-1 - TGCGCCAGCAGCACGACGGCCACGTCGCAGGCAGAGCAGTTCTTC CASSTTATSQAEQFF
TRBJ1-4 - TRBV16 - TGTGCCAGCAGCACCCCCGCCCGGGGGGCGACTAATGAAAAACTGTTTTTT CASSTPARGATNEKLFF
TRBJ2-1 TRBD2 TRBV6-5 - TGTGCCAGCAGTTCGTGGACTAGCGGGAGGGCCGGTATTGCGTTCTTC CASSSWTSGRAGIAFF
TRBJ2-7 TRBD1 TRBV7-8 - TGTGCCAGCAGTCCTCCGGGACAGGGCTCCTACGAGCAGTACTTC CASSPPGQGSYEQYF
TRBJ1-1 - TRBV28 - TGTGCCAGCAGTTTGCCCCATGCTAGCGGGGCTTTCTTT CASSLPHASGAFF
TRBJ2-1 TRBD2 TRBV19 - TGTGCCAGTAGTCCGGGACTAGCGAACATTGAGCAGTTCTTC CASSPGLANIEQFF
TRBJ1-2 - TRBV6-5 once TGTGCCAGCAGTTACCAGGGGCTCCATGGCTACACCTTC CASSYQGLHGYTF
TRBJ2-2 - TRBV27 once TGTGCCAGCAGTTGGGGTTCCACCTCCGGGGAGCTGTTTTTT CASSWGSTSGELFF
TRBJ1-1 - TRBV19 - TGTGCCAGTAGTATCGGCATGAACACTGAAGCTTTCTTT CASSIGMNTEAFF
TRBJ1-3 - TRBV6-1 - TGTGCCAGCAGTGAAGTTGACCGCTCCGCCGACACCATATATTTT CASSEVDRSADTIYF
TRBJ1-1 - TRBV5-1 - TGCGCCAGCAACGGAAATGCAGGGAGTAAGAACACTGAAGCTTTCTTT CASNGNAGSKNTEAFF
TRBJ1-6 TRBD1 TRBV15 - TGTGCCACCAGCAGAGCCGGGACAGGGGTATCACCCCTCCACTTT CATSRAGTGVSPLHF
TRBJ1-6 - TRBV6-6 - TGTGCCAGCAGAACCGGGACGACGTCCAATTCACCCCTCCACTTT CASRTGTTSNSPLHF
TRBJ2-3 - TRBV12-5 - TGTGCCAACTTGACAAAAGACGGCCTGCACACAGATACGCAGTATTTT CANLTKDGLHTDTQYF
TRBJ1-5 TRBD1 TRBV28 - TGTGCCAGCAGTACCTTCGGGACAGGGGTGATTCAGCCCCAGCATTTT CASSTFGTGVIQPQHF
TRBJ2-5 TRBD1 TRBV14 - TGTGCCAGCAGCGGACAGGGCCTGTGGTCGGAGACCCAGTACTTC CASSGQGLWSETQYF
TRBJ1-6 TRBD1 TRBV9 once TGTGCCAGCAGCGCGGGGACAGGGGGCGCTTTCGGAAATTCACCCCTCCACTTT CASSAGTGGAFGNSPLHF
TRBJ1-4 TRBD1 TRBV19 - TGTGCCAGTACCGCAGGGGGCGCGACTAATGAAAAACTGTTTTTT CASTAGGATNEKLFF
TRBJ2-3 TRBD1 TRBV27 - TGTGCCAGCAGTATCAGACAGGGACCAGATACGCAGTATTTT CASSIRQGPDTQYF
TRBJ2-3 - TRBV7-2 - TGTGCCAGCAGCCCCCGGCGGACGGCTAGTTTCAGCACAGATACGCAGTATTTT CASSPRRTASFSTDTQYF
TRBJ2-7 - TRBV19 - TGTGCCAGTAGTATACTTGATTCCTACGAGCAGTACTTC CASSILDSYEQYF
TRBJ2-4 TRBD2 TRBV10-1 - TGCGCCAGCAGTGAGTCGAAGGTAGCGGGTGCCAAAAACATTCAGTACTTC CASSESKVAGAKNIQYF
TRBJ1-2 - TRBV7-6 - TGTGCCAGCAGCACAACTAACTATGGCTACACCTTC CASSTTNYGYTF